This TCR beta chain was sequenced for a study of human T cells and chemical hapten exposure. Points from the study as a whole: With alopecia, donors may have immune responses unlike healthy people's.

Concerning this clonotype itself: What it recognizes is unknown.

TCRdb independently ran MiXCR on the RACE reads; one entry per CDR3 protein. The sample has hundreds of thousands of distinct CDR3 sequences; more than 5% are singletons. Time point meaning: patch test 2, 6 weeks after DPC sensitization. Treatment: therapeutic diphenylcyclopropenone sensitization with weekly scalp DPC. With 6 bases clipped from V and 1 base from J, the junction kept 4 bases outside the gene matches. This CDR3 region has 14 residues. Germline V lookup: CDR1 MDHEN, CDR2 SYDVKM. The chain is built from TRBV28 and TRBJ1-1; 8 nucleotides line up with TRBD1. The receptor was derived from a woman between 18 and 29 years old with alopecia areata. Some clones in this sample may be carry-over from other donors' samples. Sequencing was performed on whole blood, taken in connection with sensitization to the hapten diphenylcyclopropenone (DPC). CDR3 sequence reads: CASRRGTGNTEAFF. DNA for the CDR3: TGTGCCAGCAGGCGCGGGACAGGGAACACTGAAGCTTTCTTT.